This T cell receptor beta chain emerged from a study of STAT3 mutations in large granular lymphocyte leukemia. Germline V gene lookup returns CDR1 KGHSH and CDR2 LQKENI. J gave up 6 bases and V 2 bases, and 7 bases lay outside the gene matches. The CDR3 loop spans 15 amino acids. Findings and limits, study-wide: Every T-cell large granular lymphocyte leukemia patient had at least one immunodominant TCR beta clonotype. Suggested: STAT3 mutation was not the ancestral event for these clonal expansions. TCR clonotype switching after therapy occurred in about 35% of the 18 patients.

The assay was immunoSEQ multiplex PCR, and TCRdb's table has in-frame clones only and misses some. The sample yields 15,000 or so clones, around 85% seen once. Points on this clone: The antigen is unknown.

J is TRBJ1-1 and V is TRBV18, with 9 bases fitting TRBD1. Sequencing used peripheral blood mononuclear cells. The receptor's source is a man in his fifties or sixties with T-cell large granular lymphocyte leukemia. Some clones in this sample may be carry-over from other donors' samples. CDR3 protein: CASSPIAQGAAEAFF. CDR3 DNA: TGTGCCAGCTCACCAATAGCACAGGGGGCCGCTGAAGCTTTCTTT.